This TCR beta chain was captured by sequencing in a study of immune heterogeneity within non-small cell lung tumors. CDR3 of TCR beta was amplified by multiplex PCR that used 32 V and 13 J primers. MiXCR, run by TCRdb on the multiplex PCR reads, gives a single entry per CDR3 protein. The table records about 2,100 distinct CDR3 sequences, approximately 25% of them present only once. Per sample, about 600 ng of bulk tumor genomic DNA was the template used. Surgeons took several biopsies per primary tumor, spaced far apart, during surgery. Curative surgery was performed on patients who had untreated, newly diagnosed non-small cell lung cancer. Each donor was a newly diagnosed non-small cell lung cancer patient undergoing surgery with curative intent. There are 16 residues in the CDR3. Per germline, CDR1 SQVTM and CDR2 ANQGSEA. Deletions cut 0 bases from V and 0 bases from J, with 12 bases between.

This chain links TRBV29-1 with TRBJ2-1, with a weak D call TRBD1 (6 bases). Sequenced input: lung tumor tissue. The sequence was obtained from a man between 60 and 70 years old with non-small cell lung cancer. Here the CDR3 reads CSVEDPGTSSYNEQFF. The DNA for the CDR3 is TGCAGCGTTGAAGATCCTGGGACAAGCTCCTACAATGAGCAGTTCTTC.